This T cell receptor (beta chain) was identified in a study of shared clonotypes between healthy human individuals. As for the study in general: CD8 memory received one plate per donor, CD8 naive two, CD4 memory three and CD4 naive three.

Trimming removed 1 base at V and 2 bases at J, with 4 bases between. CDR3 length: 12 amino acids. Germline CDR1 SGHKS, CDR2 YYEKEE (reference sequence). Study-wide results and limits: Rarefaction showed sorted-subset sequencing was incomplete despite large depth. Naive subsets generally had larger estimated richness than memory subsets.

On this clone: Its antigen is unknown. The sample holds other DNA sequences that translate to the same CDR3.

Data came from immunoSEQ multiplex PCR; TCRdb stores just in-frame clones and leaves some out. The sample has about 2.4 million clones, just over 90% seen once. Material: naive CD4+ T cells sorted from blood. Indicated subset: CD45RA+ positively selected. The clonotype was recovered from a young man in good health. The V call is TRBV5-5, the J call TRBJ2-7; D call uncertain. The CDR3 region has the DNA TGTGCCAGCAGCTTGTCCACCTACGAGCAGTACTTC. Amino acid sequence: CASSLSTYEQYF.